This record covers a single T cell receptor beta chain. Its antigen is as yet unknown. The data were obtained in a study of cytomegalovirus exposure and HLA in healthy donors. Findings and limits, study-wide: A missense variant in DCLRE1C was later tied to TCR beta V- and J-gene trimming.

A multiplex PCR was run with 60 Vbeta primers and 13 Jbeta primers. This table comes from immunoSEQ multiplex PCR, and its TCRdb copy is limited to in-frame clones, with some not included. The sample includes 200,000 to 300,000 clones, 85% of them seen just once. Trimming removed 0 bases at V and 10 bases at J, with 14 bases between. The germline V gene has CDR1 SGHNT and CDR2 YYREEE (reference sequence). The CDR3 sequence is 15 residues long. Sequencing used PBMCs. The rearrangement uses TRBV5-4 and TRBJ1-6, with a weak D call TRBD1 (6 bases). The clonotype originates from a girl aged 2 to 9 in good health and CMV-seronegative. CDR3 sequence (DNA): TGTGCCAGCAGCTTGGGGGCTGACAGGAGCTCACCCCTCCACTTT. As protein: CASSLGADRSSPLHF.